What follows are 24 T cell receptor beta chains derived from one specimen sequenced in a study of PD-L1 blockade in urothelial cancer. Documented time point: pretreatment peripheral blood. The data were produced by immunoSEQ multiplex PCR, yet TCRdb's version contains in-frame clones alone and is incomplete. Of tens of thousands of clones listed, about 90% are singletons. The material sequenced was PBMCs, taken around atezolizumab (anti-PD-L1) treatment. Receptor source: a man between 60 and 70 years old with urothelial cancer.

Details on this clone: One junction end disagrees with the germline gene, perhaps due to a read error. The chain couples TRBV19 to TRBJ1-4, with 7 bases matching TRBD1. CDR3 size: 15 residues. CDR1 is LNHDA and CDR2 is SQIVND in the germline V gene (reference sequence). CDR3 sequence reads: CASSLDRATNEKLFF. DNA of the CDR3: TGTGCCAGTAGTCTAGACAGGGCCACTAATGAAAAACTGTTTTTT. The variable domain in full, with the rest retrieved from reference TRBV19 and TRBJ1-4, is DGGITQSPKYLFRKEGQNVTLSCEQNLNHDAMYWYRQDPGQGLRLIYYSQIVNDFQKGDIAEGYSVSREKKESFPLTVTSAQKNPTAFYLCASSLDRATNEKLFFGSGTQLSVL.

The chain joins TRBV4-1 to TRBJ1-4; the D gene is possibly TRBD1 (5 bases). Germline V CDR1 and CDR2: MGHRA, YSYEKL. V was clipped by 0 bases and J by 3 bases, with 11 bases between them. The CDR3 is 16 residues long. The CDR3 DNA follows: TGCGCCAGCAGCCAAGAGTCGACAGTGGCTAATGAAAAACTGTTTTTT. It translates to CASSQESTVANEKLFF.

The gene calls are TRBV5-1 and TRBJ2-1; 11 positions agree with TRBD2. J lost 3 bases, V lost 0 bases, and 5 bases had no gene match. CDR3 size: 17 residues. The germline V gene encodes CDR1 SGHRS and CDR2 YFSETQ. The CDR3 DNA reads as TGCGCCAGCAGCTTGGTACGGGGACTAGCGGACTACAATGAGCAGTTCTTC. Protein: CASSLVRGLADYNEQFF.

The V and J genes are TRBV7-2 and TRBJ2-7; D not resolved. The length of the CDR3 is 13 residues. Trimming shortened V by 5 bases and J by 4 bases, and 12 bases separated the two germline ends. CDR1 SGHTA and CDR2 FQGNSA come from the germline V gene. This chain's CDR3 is CASSRRIGYEQYF. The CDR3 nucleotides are TGTGCCAGCAGCCGTCGGATCGGGTACGAGCAGTACTTC.

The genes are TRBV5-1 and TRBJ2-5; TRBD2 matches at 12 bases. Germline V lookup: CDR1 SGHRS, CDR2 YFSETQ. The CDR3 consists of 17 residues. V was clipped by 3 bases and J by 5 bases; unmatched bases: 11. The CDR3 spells CASSWGQLAGGPETQYF. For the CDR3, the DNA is TGCGCCAGCAGCTGGGGCCAGCTAGCGGGAGGGCCCGAGACCCAGTACTTC.

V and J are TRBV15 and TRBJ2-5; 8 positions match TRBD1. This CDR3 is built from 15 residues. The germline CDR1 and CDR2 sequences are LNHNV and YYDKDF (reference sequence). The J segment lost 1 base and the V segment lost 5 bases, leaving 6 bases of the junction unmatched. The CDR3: CATSGGQGFQETQYF. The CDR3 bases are TGTGCCACCAGCGGCGGACAGGGCTTCCAAGAGACCCAGTACTTC. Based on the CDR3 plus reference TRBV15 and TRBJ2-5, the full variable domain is DAMVIQNPRYQVTQFGKPVTLSCSQTLNHNVMYWYQQKSSQAPKLLFHYYDKDFNNEADTPDNFQSRRPNTSFCFLDIRSPGLGDTAMYLCATSGGQGFQETQYFGPGTRLLVL.

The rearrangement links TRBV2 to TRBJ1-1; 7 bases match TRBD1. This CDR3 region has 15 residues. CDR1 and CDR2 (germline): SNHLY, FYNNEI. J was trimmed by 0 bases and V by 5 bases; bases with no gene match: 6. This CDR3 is CASSLTGRMNTEAFF. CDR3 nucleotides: TGTGCCAGCAGTCTGACAGGGCGCATGAACACTGAAGCTTTCTTT.

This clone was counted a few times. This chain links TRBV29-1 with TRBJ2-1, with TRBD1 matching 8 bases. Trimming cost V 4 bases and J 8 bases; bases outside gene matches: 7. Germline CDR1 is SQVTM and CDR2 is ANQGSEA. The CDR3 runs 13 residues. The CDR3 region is CSVGGAGGDEQFF. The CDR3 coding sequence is TGCAGCGTTGGAGGCGCAGGGGGCGATGAGCAGTTCTTC.

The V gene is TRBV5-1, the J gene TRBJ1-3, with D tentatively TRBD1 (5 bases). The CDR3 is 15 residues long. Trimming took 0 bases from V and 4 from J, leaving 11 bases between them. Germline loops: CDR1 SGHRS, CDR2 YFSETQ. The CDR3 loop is CASSLDRLSGNTIYF. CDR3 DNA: TGCGCCAGCAGCTTGGACAGGTTATCCGGAAACACCATATATTTT.

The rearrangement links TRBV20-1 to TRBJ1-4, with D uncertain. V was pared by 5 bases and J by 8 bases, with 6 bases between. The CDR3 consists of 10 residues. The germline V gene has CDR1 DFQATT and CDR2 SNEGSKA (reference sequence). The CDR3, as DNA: TGCAGTGCTTCACGGGAAAAACTGTTTTTT. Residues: CSASREKLFF.

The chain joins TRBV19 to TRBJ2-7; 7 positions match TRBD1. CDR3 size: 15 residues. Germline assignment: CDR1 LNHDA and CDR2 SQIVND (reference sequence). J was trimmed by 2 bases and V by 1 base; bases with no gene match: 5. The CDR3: CASSIAGTAPYEQYF. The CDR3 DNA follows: TGTGCCAGTAGTATAGCCGGGACAGCGCCCTACGAGCAGTACTTC.

CDR3 residues: CASSPSGAGELFF. The CDR3 bases are TGTGCCAGCAGCCCCTCGGGGGCCGGGGAGCTGTTTTTT. The rearrangement joins TRBV7-3 to TRBJ2-2; D possibly corresponds to TRBD2 (6 bases). V was trimmed by 5 bases and J by 6 bases, leaving 10 bases between them. Looked up from germline, CDR1 is SGHTA and CDR2 is FQGTGA. The CDR3 length is 13 residues.

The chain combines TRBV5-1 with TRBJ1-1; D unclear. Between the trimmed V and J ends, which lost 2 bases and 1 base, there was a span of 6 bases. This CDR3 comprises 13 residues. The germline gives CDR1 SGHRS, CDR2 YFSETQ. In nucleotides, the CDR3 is TGCGCCAGCAGCTTTACACGGAACACTGAAGCTTTCTTT. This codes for CASSFTRNTEAFF.

This CDR3 reads CASSLNSGSSTDTQYF. The CDR3, as DNA: TGCGCCAGCAGCCTAAACAGCGGATCTAGCACAGATACGCAGTATTTT. The chain carries TRBV4-3 and TRBJ2-3; D might be TRBD2 (5 bases). Germline V gene data show CDR1 as LGHNA and CDR2 as YSLEER. The CDR3 runs 16 residues. V was trimmed by 4 bases and J by 0 bases, leaving 14 bases between them.

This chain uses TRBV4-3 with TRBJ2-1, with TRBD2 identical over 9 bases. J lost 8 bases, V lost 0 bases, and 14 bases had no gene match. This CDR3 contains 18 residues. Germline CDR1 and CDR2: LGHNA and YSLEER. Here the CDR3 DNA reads TGCGCCAGCAGCCAAGATTTTTCCACAGCGGGAGGCCTCGATGAGCAGTTCTTC. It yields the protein CASSQDFSTAGGLDEQFF.

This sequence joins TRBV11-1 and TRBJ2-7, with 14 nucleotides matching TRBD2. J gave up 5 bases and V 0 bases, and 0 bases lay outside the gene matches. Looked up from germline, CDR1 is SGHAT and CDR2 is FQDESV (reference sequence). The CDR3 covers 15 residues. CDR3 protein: CASSLAGLAGDEQYF. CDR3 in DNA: TGTGCCAGCAGCTTAGCGGGACTAGCGGGAGACGAGCAGTACTTC.

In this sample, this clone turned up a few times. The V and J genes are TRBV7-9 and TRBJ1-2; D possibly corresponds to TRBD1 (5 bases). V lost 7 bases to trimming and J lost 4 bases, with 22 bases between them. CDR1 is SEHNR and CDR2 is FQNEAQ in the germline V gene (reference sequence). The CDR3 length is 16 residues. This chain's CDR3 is CASTSIRSQGGYGYTF. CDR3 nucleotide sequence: TGTGCCAGCACGTCGATTCGTTCCCAGGGTGGCTATGGCTACACCTTC.

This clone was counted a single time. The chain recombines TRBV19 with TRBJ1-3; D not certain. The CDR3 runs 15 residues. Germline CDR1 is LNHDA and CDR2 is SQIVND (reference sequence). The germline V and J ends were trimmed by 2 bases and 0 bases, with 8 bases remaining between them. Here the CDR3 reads CASSIWRSSGNTIYF. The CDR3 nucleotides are TGTGCCAGTAGTATATGGAGGAGCTCTGGAAACACCATATATTTT.

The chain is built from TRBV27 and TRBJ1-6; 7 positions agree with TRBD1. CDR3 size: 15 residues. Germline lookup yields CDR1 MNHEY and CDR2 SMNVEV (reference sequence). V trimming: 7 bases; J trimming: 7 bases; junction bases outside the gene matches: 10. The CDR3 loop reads CASTVGAGGNSPLHF. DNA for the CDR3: TGTGCCAGCACCGTGGGGGCAGGGGGAAATTCACCCCTCCACTTT.

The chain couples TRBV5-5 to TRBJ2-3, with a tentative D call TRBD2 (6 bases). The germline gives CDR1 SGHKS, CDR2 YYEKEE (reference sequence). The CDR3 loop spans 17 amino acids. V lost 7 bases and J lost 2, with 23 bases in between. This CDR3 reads CASARWYAGSSTDTQYF. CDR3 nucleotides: TGTGCCAGCGCACGGTGGTACGCGGGATCATCCACAGATACGCAGTATTTT.

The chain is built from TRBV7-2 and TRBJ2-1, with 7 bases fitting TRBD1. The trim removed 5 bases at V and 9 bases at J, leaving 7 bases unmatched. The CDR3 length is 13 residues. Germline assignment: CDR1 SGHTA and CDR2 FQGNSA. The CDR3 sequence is CASSIDRVGEQFF. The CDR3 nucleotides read TGTGCCAGCAGCATAGACAGGGTGGGTGAGCAGTTCTTC.

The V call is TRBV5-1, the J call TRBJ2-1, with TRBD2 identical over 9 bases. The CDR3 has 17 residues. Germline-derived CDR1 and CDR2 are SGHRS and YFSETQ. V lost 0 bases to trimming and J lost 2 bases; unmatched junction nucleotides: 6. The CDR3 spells CASSLVIGGGAYNEQFF. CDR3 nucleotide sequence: TGCGCCAGCAGCTTGGTTATCGGCGGGGGGGCCTACAATGAGCAGTTCTTC.

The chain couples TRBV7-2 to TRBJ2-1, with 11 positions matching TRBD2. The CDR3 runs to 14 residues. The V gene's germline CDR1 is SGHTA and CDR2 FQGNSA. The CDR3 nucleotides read TGTGCTTCTAAGACTAGCGGGGCTTACAATGAGCAGTTCTTC. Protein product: CASKTSGAYNEQFF.

This CDR3 reads CASSLAFERGVPFSTDTQYF. The CDR3 bases are TGCGCCAGCAGCTTGGCGTTCGAACGGGGAGTGCCTTTTAGCACAGATACGCAGTATTTT. The chain couples TRBV5-1 to TRBJ2-3; TRBD2 is a possible D gene (5 bases). Trimming stripped 0 bases from V and 0 bases from J, with 23 bases between. The germline CDR1 and CDR2 sequences are SGHRS and YFSETQ. This CDR3 comprises 20 residues.